Sequencing of this T cell receptor (beta chain) was carried out in a study of control samples from healthy donors and cancer patients. Method: immunoSEQ multiplex PCR; TCRdb's copy keeps in-frame clones and lacks some. The top ten clones hold roughly 4.3% of a sample with fewer than 200,000 clones, roughly 95% of them seen once. Germline loops: CDR1 GTSNPN, CDR2 SVGIG (reference sequence). This CDR3 has 14 amino acids. Trimming cost V 3 bases and J 8 bases, with 17 bases left between them. Sequenced sample: blood. The chain is built from TRBV30 and TRBJ2-1; D gene uncertain. The sequence came from a woman in her fifties or sixties in good health. CDR3: CAWSPYVRPDEQFF. In DNA, the CDR3 is TGTGCCTGGAGCCCCTACGTTAGGCCGGATGAGCAGTTCTTC.